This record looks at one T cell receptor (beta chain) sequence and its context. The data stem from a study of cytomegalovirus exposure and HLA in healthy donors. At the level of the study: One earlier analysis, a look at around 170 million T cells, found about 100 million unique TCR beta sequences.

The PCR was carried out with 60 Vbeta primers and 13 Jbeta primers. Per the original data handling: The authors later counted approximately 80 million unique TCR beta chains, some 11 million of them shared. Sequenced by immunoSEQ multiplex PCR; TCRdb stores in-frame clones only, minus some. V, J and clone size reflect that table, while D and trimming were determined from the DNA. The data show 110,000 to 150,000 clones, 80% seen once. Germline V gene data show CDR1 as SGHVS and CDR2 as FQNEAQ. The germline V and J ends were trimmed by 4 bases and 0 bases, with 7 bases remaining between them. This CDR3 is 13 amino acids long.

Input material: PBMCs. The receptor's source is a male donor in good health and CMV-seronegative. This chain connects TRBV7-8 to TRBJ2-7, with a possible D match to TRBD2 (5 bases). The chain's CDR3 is CASSSGFSYEQYF. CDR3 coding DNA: TGTGCCAGCAGCTCGGGGTTCTCCTACGAGCAGTACTTC.